This T cell receptor (beta chain) was captured by sequencing in a study of cytomegalovirus exposure and HLA in healthy donors. Germline lookup yields CDR1 WSHSY and CDR2 SAAADI. Trimming took off 0 bases at V and 3 bases at J, with 15 bases between the two ends. There are 16 residues in the CDR3. The PCR used 60 Vbeta and 13 Jbeta primers. Clones were sequenced by immunoSEQ multiplex PCR, and TCRdb holds only the in-frame ones, with some missing. The table shows about 120,000 clones, with 81% occurring only once. This receptor was taken from a woman aged 40-49 years in good health and CMV-seronegative. V usage is TRBV10-2 and J usage is TRBJ2-7, with D tentatively TRBD1 (6 bases). The material sequenced was PBMCs. In DNA form, the CDR3 reads TGCGCCAGCAGTGAGTCTTCCAGGGGATGGGACTACGAGCAGTACTTC. As protein: CASSESSRGWDYEQYF.